These 25 T cell receptor beta chains were all obtained from the same sample, sequenced in a study of blood T cell repertoires in COVID-19. The data were produced by immunoSEQ multiplex PCR, yet TCRdb's version contains in-frame clones alone and is incomplete. The data contain 90,000 to 120,000 clones, roughly nine tenths of them singletons. The sequencing input was peripheral blood. The receptors derive from a human donor in a cohort sampled during active COVID-19.

This clone has a handful of counts. The genes are TRBV30 and TRBJ2-7; the D is unclear. This CDR3 contains 13 residues. CDR1 is GTSNPN, CDR2 SVGIG, per germline (reference sequence). V was clipped by 0 bases and J by 5 bases, with 11 bases between them. In DNA form, the CDR3 reads TGTGCCTGGAGTGTACGAGCAAACCACGAGCAGTACTTC. This translates into CAWSVRANHEQYF.

The chain has TRBV25-1 and TRBJ1-2; the D gene is possibly TRBD1 (6 bases). Germline-derived CDR1 and CDR2 are MGHDK and SYGVNS. V lost 5 bases, J lost 4 bases, and 11 bases lay in between. CDR3 size: 13 residues. CDR3 sequence: CASSLRGGYGYTF. In nucleotides, the CDR3 is TGTGCCAGCAGTCTCAGGGGTGGCTATGGCTACACCTTC.

In the case of this clone: This CDR3 is also generated by other DNA sequences in the sample. This chain connects TRBV5-1 to TRBJ2-1; TRBD2 matches 8 bases. Unmatched junction bases numbered 3, after V lost 0 bases and J lost 4 bases. CDR3 length: 15 residues. Germline values: CDR1 SGHRS, CDR2 YFSETQ. The CDR3 sequence: CASSLAGGTYNEQFF. The CDR3 DNA is TGCGCCAGCAGCTTGGCGGGGGGGACTTACAATGAGCAGTTCTTC.

Only one count was recorded for this clone. The rearrangement uses TRBV5-4 and TRBJ2-3; a possible D gene is TRBD2 (7 bases). V was trimmed by 4 bases and J by 2 bases, leaving 20 bases between them. Germline loops: CDR1 SGHNT, CDR2 YYREEE (reference sequence). The CDR3 extends over 17 amino acids. The DNA for the CDR3 is TGTGCCAGCAGCGGGGCCCTCGGGGGGCTGTCCACAGATACGCAGTATTTT. Its protein product is CASSGALGGLSTDTQYF.

The chain uses TRBV7-8 and TRBJ1-1; D is perhaps TRBD1 (5 bases). The germline gives CDR1 SGHVS, CDR2 FQNEAQ. The length of the CDR3 is 18 residues. V lost 2 bases and J lost 0, with 19 bases in between. CDR3 nucleotides: TGTGCCAGCAGCTTATTGGCCCTAGGGAGGGGTGTGAACACTGAAGCTTTCTTT. Its protein product is CASSLLALGRGVNTEAFF.

This rearrangement joins TRBV28 to TRBJ2-7; 7 bases are a match to TRBD2. CDR3 length equals 15 residues. Per the germline V gene, CDR1 is MDHEN and CDR2 is SYDVKM. The ends lost 2 bases at V and 2 bases at J; junction bases unmatched: 6. Here the CDR3 DNA reads TGTGCCAGCAGTTTAAGCGGGACTAAGACCTACGAGCAGTACTTC. Its protein product is CASSLSGTKTYEQYF.

The genes are TRBV5-1 and TRBJ2-4; 7 bases fit TRBD1. Germline CDR1 SGHRS, CDR2 YFSETQ. The length of the CDR3 is 15 residues. V dropped 0 bases and J dropped 6; count of bases not matched to a gene: 6. DNA of the CDR3: TGCGCCAGCAGCTTGGCGTCCCGACAGGGAAACATTCAGTACTTC. This translates into CASSLASRQGNIQYF.

This clone has only one observation. The chain couples TRBV7-8 to TRBJ2-7; maybe TRBD1 (5 bases). Germline loops: CDR1 SGHVS, CDR2 FQNEAQ. The length of the CDR3 is 17 residues. Trimming cost V 5 bases and J 3 bases, with 23 bases left between them. CDR3 residues: CASSTVDSPLLSYEQYF. The CDR3 nucleotides are TGTGCCAGCAGCACAGTAGACAGTCCGCTACTAAGCTACGAGCAGTACTTC.

The rearrangement links TRBV19 to TRBJ1-2; D remains ambiguous. This CDR3 spans 13 amino acids. Germline loops: CDR1 LNHDA, CDR2 SQIVND (reference sequence). The germline V and J ends were trimmed by 4 bases and 3 bases, with 9 bases remaining between them. The CDR3 region has the DNA TGTGCCAGTAGTAATACAGATTACTATGGCTACACCTTC. Protein sequence: CASSNTDYYGYTF.

V gene TRBV24-1 combines with J gene TRBJ2-1; D is uncertain. CDR3 length equals 14 residues. V dropped 6 bases and J dropped 7 bases, with 15 bases sitting between them. Germline V lookup: CDR1 KGHDR, CDR2 SFDVKD. This chain's CDR3 is CATSRPGARNEQFF. The CDR3 nucleotides read TGTGCCACCAGTCGTCCGGGTGCCCGGAATGAGCAGTTCTTC.

About this clone itself: The same CDR3 is also encoded by other DNA sequences in this sample. The chain combines TRBV9 with TRBJ2-7; possible D gene TRBD2, 5 bases. The V gene lost 0 bases and the J gene lost 0 bases, with 7 bases spanning the gap. CDR3 length: 14 amino acids. Germline V lookup: CDR1 SGDLS, CDR2 YYNGEE. CDR3 region: CASSVGGLSYEQYF. The CDR3 nucleotides are TGTGCCAGCAGCGTAGGAGGGCTCTCCTACGAGCAGTACTTC. The variable domain in full, with the rest retrieved from reference TRBV9 and TRBJ2-7, is DSGVTQTPKHLITATGQRVTLRCSPRSGDLSVYWYQQSLDQGLQFLIQYYNGEERAKGNILERFSAQQFPDLHSELNLSSLELGDSALYFCASSVGGLSYEQYFGPGTRLTVT.

The V gene is TRBV4-2, the J gene TRBJ1-6; 8 nucleotides agree with TRBD1. V shed 3 bases, J shed 5 bases, and the junction held 9 bases outside the gene matches. The CDR3 length is 17 residues. In germline, CDR1 is LGHNA, CDR2 YNFKEQ. The CDR3 nucleotides read TGTGCCAGCAGCCAGCTCTCAGGGGGCGCGAATAATTCACCCCTCCACTTT. Protein sequence: CASSQLSGGANNSPLHF.

The chain joins TRBV15 to TRBJ2-1; D remains unclear. The CDR3 has 15 residues. CDR1 is LNHNV, CDR2 YYDKDF, per germline (reference sequence). The V and J ends lost 0 bases and 3 bases respectively, with 9 bases between them. The CDR3 nucleotides are TGTGCCACCAGCAGAGATAGACAAAGCTACAATGAGCAGTTCTTC. Translated: CATSRDRQSYNEQFF.

J is TRBJ1-1 and V is TRBV6-2 or TRBV6-3; the D gene is possibly TRBD1 (6 bases). Germline assignment: CDR1 MNHEY and CDR2 SVGEGT. Between the trimmed V and J ends, which lost 3 bases and 5 bases, there was a span of 13 bases. The CDR3 is 14 residues long. The CDR3: CASSYRGARTEAFF. CDR3 nucleotides: TGTGCCAGCAGTTATCGGGGGGCGCGGACTGAAGCTTTCTTT.

The V call is TRBV29-1, the J call TRBJ2-3; weak D call: TRBD1 (6 bases). Deletions cut 3 bases from V and 4 bases from J, with 8 bases between. The CDR3 is 12 residues long. Germline V CDR1 and CDR2: SQVTM, ANQGSEA. CDR3 amino acids: CSVDRGSDTQYF. The DNA of the CDR3 is TGCAGCGTTGACAGGGGATCAGATACGCAGTATTTT.

The gene calls are TRBV11-3 and TRBJ2-3; 8 nucleotides align to TRBD1. The CDR3 has 18 residues. Per germline, CDR1 SGHNT and CDR2 YENEEA. J was trimmed by 0 bases and V by 3 bases; bases with no gene match: 11. DNA of the CDR3: TGTGCCAGCAGCTTCGGTGACAGGGGATATTACAGCACAGATACGCAGTATTTT. Translated, it gives CASSFGDRGYYSTDTQYF. The full variable domain, rest sourced from reference TRBV11-3 and TRBJ2-3, is EAGVVQSPRYKIIEKKQPVAFWCNPISGHNTLYWYLQNLGQGPELLIRYENEEAVDDSQLPKDRFSAERLKGVDSTLKIQPAELGDSAVYLCASSFGDRGYYSTDTQYFGPGTRLTVL.

V usage is TRBV5-4 and J usage is TRBJ1-2; 9 nucleotides align to TRBD1. This CDR3 spans 17 amino acids. Germline loops: CDR1 SGHNT, CDR2 YYREEE (reference sequence). J was trimmed by 3 bases and V by 0 bases; bases with no gene match: 9. The CDR3 DNA reads as TGTGCCAGCAGCTTGGACGGCCCGGGACAGGGTGACTATGGCTACACCTTC. Protein sequence: CASSLDGPGQGDYGYTF.

The CDR3 DNA follows: TGTGCCTGGAGTGTACTTCCTGGAAACACCATATATTTT. It encodes CAWSVLPGNTIYF. V and J are TRBV30 and TRBJ1-3; no clear D. The CDR3 consists of 13 residues. V lost 0 bases to trimming and J lost 2 bases, with 5 bases between them. Germline V CDR1 and CDR2: GTSNPN, SVGIG (reference sequence).

The chain uses TRBV9 and TRBJ2-7; D is possibly TRBD1 (6 bases). Germline V gene lookup returns CDR1 SGDLS and CDR2 YYNGEE. This CDR3 is 14 amino acids long. Trimming removed 3 bases at V and 2 bases at J, with 12 bases between. For the CDR3, the DNA is TGTGCCAGCAGCGCCTGGGACAATGCCTACGAGCAGTACTTC. It specifies CASSAWDNAYEQYF.

CDR3 sequence (DNA): TGTGCCAGCAACCGGCTAGCGGGGGGCGCGGATACGCAGTATTTT. This codes for CASNRLAGGADTQYF. The J gene is TRBJ2-3, the V gene TRBV7-6; 11 nucleotides match TRBD2. J lost 6 bases, V lost 7 bases, and 9 bases had no gene match. This CDR3 region has 15 residues. Germline V gives CDR1 SGHVS, CDR2 FNYEAQ.

The chain carries TRBV2 and TRBJ1-3; 7 bases are a match to TRBD1. V trimming: 6 bases; J trimming: 1 base; junction bases outside the gene matches: 3. Germline V gene sequence: CDR1 SNHLY, CDR2 FYNNEI. This CDR3 contains 14 residues. CDR3 region: CASRIQGSGNTIYF. CDR3 sequence (DNA): TGTGCCAGCAGGATACAGGGGTCTGGAAACACCATATATTTT.

The chain joins TRBV27 to TRBJ2-3, with 8 nucleotides matching TRBD1. The CDR3 consists of 18 residues. V lost 6 bases and J lost 0; bases outside the gene matches: 14. The germline CDR1 and CDR2 sequences are MNHEY and SMNVEV (reference sequence). The DNA for the CDR3 is TGTGCCAGCAGACCTATATCCCTCGGACAGGGAAGCACAGATACGCAGTATTTT. It codes for CASRPISLGQGSTDTQYF.

J is TRBJ1-3 and V is TRBV13; tentative D call: TRBD1 (5 bases). Trimming took off 2 bases at V and 0 bases at J, with 5 bases between the two ends. The CDR3 runs to 14 residues. In germline, CDR1 is PRHDT, CDR2 FYEKMQ (reference sequence). The CDR3 here is CASSLRGSGNTIYF. The DNA for the CDR3 is TGTGCCAGCAGCTTAAGGGGCTCTGGAAACACCATATATTTT.

This clone was counted once. The genes are TRBV6-1 and TRBJ2-1, with 7 bases aligning to TRBD1. The CDR3 spans 15 residues. The J segment lost 5 bases and the V segment lost 0 bases, leaving 4 bases of the junction unmatched. Germline V CDR1 and CDR2: MNHNS, SASEGT. CDR3 loop: CASSEATGKNNEQFF. CDR3 sequence (DNA): TGTGCCAGCAGTGAAGCGACAGGGAAGAACAATGAGCAGTTCTTC.

The gene calls are TRBV9 and TRBJ2-1; D uncertain. Trimming cost V 0 bases and J 7 bases, with 5 bases left between them. This CDR3 comprises 12 residues. Germline values: CDR1 SGDLS, CDR2 YYNGEE. The CDR3 region has the DNA TGTGCCAGCAGCGTAGGTCCTAATGAGCAGTTCTTC. It translates to CASSVGPNEQFF.